Listed below are T cell receptor beta chains from one sample, sequenced in a study of response to subunit inactivated influenza vaccine. Each CDR3 protein gets one entry after TCRdb re-called the RT-PCR reads with MiXCR. The repertoire consists of 200,000 to 250,000 distinct CDR3 sequences, with 12% occurring once and the leading ten covering less than 8.5%. The specimen was non-naive T cells sorted from PBMCs, collected around 15 days before vaccination. The receptors come from a man aged 45-65 years who received an inactivated influenza vaccine. CDR3s include the opening cysteine and the closing phenylalanine or tryptophan. The D gene is left open where the match is weak. The size entry is marked missing in some rows and otherwise reads once, few, many or a size class.

TRBD1,TRBV7-3,.,TRBJ1-1,TGTGCCAGCAGCTTAACAGGGGGCTGGAACACTGAAGCTTTCTTT,CASSLTGGWNTEAFF
.,TRBV28,.,TRBJ2-1,TGTGCCAGCAGTTTATCTATGGGGGCCACCAATGAGCAGTTCTTC,CASSLSMGATNEQFF
.,TRBV5-1,many,TRBJ1-2,TGCGCCAGCAGCTTGGTTGCGGGTAGCCACTATGGCTACACCTTC,CASSLVAGSHYGYTF
.,TRBV28,.,TRBJ1-6,TGTGCCAGCAGTTTCCAGGGAATGACCTCCTATAATTCACCCCTCCACTTT,CASSFQGMTSYNSPLHF
.,TRBV6-1,many,TRBJ1-5,TGTGCCAGCAGCCGGGGCATTAATAGCAATCAGCCCCAGCATTTT,CASSRGINSNQPQHF
TRBD1,TRBV6-1,many,TRBJ1-1,TGTGCCAGCAGGGGGACAGGGGTGAGCACTGAAGCTTTCTTT,CASRGTGVSTEAFF
TRBD1,TRBV18,.,TRBJ2-7,TGTGCCAGCTCACCTCCGGACAGGGCCTCCGAGCAGTACTTC,CASSPPDRASEQYF
TRBD2,TRBV12-3/TRBV12-4,.,TRBJ2-2,TGTGCCAGCAGTTTGAGTAGCGGGAGCTTGACCGGGGAGCTGTTTTTT,CASSLSSGSLTGELFF
TRBD2,TRBV29-1,.,TRBJ2-3,TGCAGCGTTAGCGGGAGATCCACAGATACGCAGTATTTT,CSVSGRSTDTQYF
.,TRBV12-3/TRBV12-4,.,TRBJ2-2,TGTGCCAGCGCTAGCGTCGGCACCGGGGAGCTGTTTTTT,CASASVGTGELFF
.,TRBV3-1,.,TRBJ2-6,TGTGCCAGCAGCCAAGATGGGTATCTCAGGGGAAGATCCTCTGGGGCCAACGTCCTGACTTTC,CASSQDGYLRGRSSGANVLTF
.,TRBV29-1,many,TRBJ2-7,TGCAGCGTTGAAGATCATAGCGGAACCTACGAGCAGTACTTC,CSVEDHSGTYEQYF
TRBD2,TRBV4-3,few,TRBJ2-1,TGCGCCAGCAGCCCGGGACTAGCCTCCAATGAGCAGTTCTTC,CASSPGLASNEQFF
.,TRBV20-1,many,TRBJ2-1,TGCAGTGCACCTAGGGGCGTGTATGAGCAGTTCTTC,CSAPRGVYEQFF
.,TRBV6-5,.,TRBJ1-2,TGTGCCAGCAGTTACGGGGGCGCCGAGGCTTATTATGGCTACACCTTC,CASSYGGAEAYYGYTF
TRBD1,TRBV5-1,.,TRBJ2-3,TGCGCCAGCAAGGGGACAGTCACAGATACGCAGTATTTT,CASKGTVTDTQYF
.,TRBV3-1,.,TRBJ2-2,TGTGCCAGCAGCCAAGTGAATAGCGGCGCCGGGGAGCTGTTTTTT,CASSQVNSGAGELFF
TRBD1,TRBV4-3,few,TRBJ1-5,TGCGCCAGCAGCCAAGATTTACAGGGGAATCAGCCCCAGCATTTT,CASSQDLQGNQPQHF
.,TRBV24-1,many,TRBJ2-5,TGTGCCACCAGTGATTTCCGGGGGACCAGGGGTCGGGAGACCCAGTACTTC,CATSDFRGTRGRETQYF
.,TRBV24-1,few,TRBJ1-5,TGTGCCACCAGTAGTTCGGGGCGATATCAGCCCCAGCATTTT,CATSSSGRYQPQHF
TRBD1,TRBV28,.,TRBJ2-2,TGTGCCAGCAAGACAGACAGGGACAGAAACGGGGAGCTGTTTTTT,CASKTDRDRNGELFF
.,TRBV5-6,.,TRBJ2-7,TGTGCCAGCAGCTGGGACATCTCCTACGAGCAGTACTTC,CASSWDISYEQYF
TRBD1,TRBV18,.,TRBJ1-1,TGTGCCAGCTCACCAAATCAGGGGGCTGAAGCTTTCTTT,CASSPNQGAEAFF
.,TRBV5-5,.,TRBJ2-7,TGTGCCAGCAGCTTTGGGGTGACACAATCCTACGAGCAGTACTTC,CASSFGVTQSYEQYF
TRBD2,TRBV19,few,TRBJ2-5,TGTGCCAGTCAGCCCTTAGCGGGAGAAGGAGAGACCCAGTACTTC,CASQPLAGEGETQYF
.,TRBV4-1,.,TRBJ1-4,TGCGCCAGCAGCCTACGCCTTGAGGGGCGAAAACTGTTTTTT,CASSLRLEGRKLFF
.,TRBV12-3/TRBV12-4,few,TRBJ2-3,TGTGCCAGCAGACTCGGCGGTGGGGATACGCAGTATTTT,CASRLGGGDTQYF
TRBD1,TRBV18,few,TRBJ2-6,TGTGCCAGCTCACCGATGGGACAGGGGGCGCTTGGGGCCAACGTCCTGACTTTC,CASSPMGQGALGANVLTF
TRBD2,TRBV2,.,TRBJ2-5,TGTGCCAGCATCCAGACTAGCGGGGCCGCCGGCGGGAAGGGCCAGTACTTC,CASIQTSGAAGGKGQYF
.,TRBV6-2/TRBV6-3,few,TRBJ1-5,TGTGCCAGCAGCCCTTACAGGTTCAATCAGCCCCAGCATTTT,CASSPYRFNQPQHF
.,TRBV7-8,many,TRBJ1-5,TGTGCCAGCCGTCCGGATGGGGGCCTTTATCAGCCCCAGCATTTT,CASRPDGGLYQPQHF
.,TRBV20-1,many,TRBJ2-7,TGCAGTGCTAGAGATAAGGAGGGCATCAACGAGCAGTACTTC,CSARDKEGINEQYF
.,TRBV6-1,.,TRBJ1-6,TGTGCCAGCAGTGAACTGGACAGTAATTCACCCCTCCACTTT,CASSELDSNSPLHF
TRBD1,TRBV28,once,TRBJ2-7,TGTGCCAGCAGTACCGGACAGGGGGCTGGTAAGCAGTACTTC,CASSTGQGAGKQYF
.,TRBV24-1,many,TRBJ2-1,TGTGCCACCAGTGATGCAACAGGTAACAATGAGCAGTTCTTC,CATSDATGNNEQFF
TRBD1,TRBV6-2/TRBV6-3,.,TRBJ1-1,TGTGCCAGCAGGTGGACAGGGGGCAACACTGAAGCTTTCTTT,CASRWTGGNTEAFF
.,TRBV18,few,TRBJ1-1,TGTGCCAGCTCACCGGGACAACTTGAAGCTTTCTTT,CASSPGQLEAFF
.,TRBV27,many,TRBJ1-1,TGTGCCAGCAGTAAGCGTCTTGCGGGGAACACTGAAGCTTTCTTT,CASSKRLAGNTEAFF